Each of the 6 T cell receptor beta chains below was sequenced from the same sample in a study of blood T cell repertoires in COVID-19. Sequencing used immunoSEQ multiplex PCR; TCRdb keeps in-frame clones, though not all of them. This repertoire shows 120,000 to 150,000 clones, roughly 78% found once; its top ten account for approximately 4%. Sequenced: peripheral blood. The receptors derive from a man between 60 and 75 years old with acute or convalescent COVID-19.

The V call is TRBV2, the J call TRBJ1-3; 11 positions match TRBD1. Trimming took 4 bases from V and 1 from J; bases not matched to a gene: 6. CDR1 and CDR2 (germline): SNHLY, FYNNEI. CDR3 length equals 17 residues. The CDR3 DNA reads TGTGCCAGCAGTGGGGGACAGGGGGTTCAATCTGGAAACACCATATATTTT. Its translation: CASSGGQGVQSGNTIYF.

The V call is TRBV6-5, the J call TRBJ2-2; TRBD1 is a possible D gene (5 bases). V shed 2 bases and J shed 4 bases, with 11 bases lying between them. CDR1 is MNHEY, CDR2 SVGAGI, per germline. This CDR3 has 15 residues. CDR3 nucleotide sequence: TGTGCCAGCAGTTACAAGGGGTTGGGCACCGGGGAGCTGTTTTTT. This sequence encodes CASSYKGLGTGELFF.

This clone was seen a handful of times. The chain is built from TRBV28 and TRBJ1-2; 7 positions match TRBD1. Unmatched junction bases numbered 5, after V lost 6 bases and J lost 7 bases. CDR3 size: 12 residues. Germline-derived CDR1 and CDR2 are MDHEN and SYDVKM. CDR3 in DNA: TGTGCCAGCAGCGGACAGGTATCTGGCTACACCTTC. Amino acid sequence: CASSGQVSGYTF.

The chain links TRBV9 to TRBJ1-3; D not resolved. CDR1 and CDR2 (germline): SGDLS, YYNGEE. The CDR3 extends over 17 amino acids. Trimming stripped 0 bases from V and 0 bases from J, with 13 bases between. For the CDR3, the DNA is TGTGCCAGCAGCGTAGAGGTGTGGAGTGACTCTGGAAACACCATATATTTT. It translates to CASSVEVWSDSGNTIYF.

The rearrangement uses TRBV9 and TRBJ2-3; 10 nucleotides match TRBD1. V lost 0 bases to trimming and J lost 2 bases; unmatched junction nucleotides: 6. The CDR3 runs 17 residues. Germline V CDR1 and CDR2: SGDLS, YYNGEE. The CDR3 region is CASSVDPTGGVTDTQYF. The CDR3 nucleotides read TGTGCCAGCAGCGTAGACCCGACAGGGGGCGTCACAGATACGCAGTATTTT.

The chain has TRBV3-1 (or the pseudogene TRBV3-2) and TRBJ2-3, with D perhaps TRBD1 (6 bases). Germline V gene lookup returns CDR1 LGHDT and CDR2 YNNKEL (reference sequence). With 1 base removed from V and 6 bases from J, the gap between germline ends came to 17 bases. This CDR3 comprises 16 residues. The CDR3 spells CASSQGVTGMFDTQYF. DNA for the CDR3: TGTGCCAGCAGCCAAGGTGTAACAGGGATGTTTGATACGCAGTATTTT.